This note documents a single T cell receptor (beta chain) sequence. Its antigen has not been determined. No base-level quality is on record; no much larger clone is a single base apart. This specimen includes other DNA sequences encoding the same CDR3. The data were obtained in a study of shared clonotypes between healthy human individuals (dated by TCRdb to 2020 to 2022). In terms of the full investigation: The cohort comprised two women and a few men aged 18 to 49 years. For each donor, CD4 naive and CD4 memory were each run on three plates, CD8 naive on two plates, and CD8 memory on one plate. To estimate repertoire size and how much clonotypes are shared between individuals, the study performed deep sequencing of blood TCR repertoires from a handful of healthy adults. To increase sequencing depth and limit assay-specific biases, different laboratories used diverse techniques to prepare libraries and sequence TCR repertoires. Each donor's leukapheresis produced roughly between about 0.9 and 9.5 billion PBMCs. General findings and caveats noted by the study authors: Rarefaction of sorted-subset datasets indicated incomplete sequencing despite the large sequencing depth. Because the study included only a small number of donors, the genetic and exposure-history diversity represented was limited. Based on pairwise subsampling, the degree of clonotype sharing among donors was expected to be affected by sequencing depth. When a handful of donors were compared, the shared fraction of clonotypes was around 5% for naive CD4, approximately 3.3% for naive CD8, 2.3% for memory CD4, and 0.35% to 0.4% for memory CD8. Compared with non-shared clonotypes, the clonotypes found in all four sorted-subset donors had higher generation probabilities. Larger estimated clonotype richness was generally found for naive subsets than for memory subsets. Sampling was restricted to blood, and TCR repertoires in tissue are likely to differ from TCR repertoires in blood.

The donors were healthy, HIV-negative adults with no recently reported acute infections or vaccinations. Every donor was a Caucasian adult living in Nashville, Tennessee, USA. CD4+ T cells were enriched by magnetic negative selection; naive cells were then positively selected on CD45RA, and the negative fraction formed the memory subset. Blood was obtained by leukapheresis, after which PBMCs were separated by Ficoll-Histopaque density gradient centrifugation and cryopreserved in liquid nitrogen vapor phase. Analytical flow cytometry was used to check the purity and quantity of each magnetically sorted T cell population. Genomic DNA was isolated from each sorted fraction and quantified by UV absorbance on a Nanodrop 2000c. V drops 0 bases and J drops 4 bases, leaving 11 bases in between. Looking up the germline V gene yields CDR1 SGHRS and CDR2 YFSETQ. Including cysteine and phenylalanine, the CDR3 has 15 amino acids. Kept here is only the CDR3 DNA, which spans 45 bases and is read in frame from base 1.

TCR CDR3 regions were amplified from genomic DNA by multiplex PCR using the deep immunoSEQ assay. Extracted genomic DNA from each cell subset was spread evenly across all wells of several immunoSEQ 96-well plates, with each plate serving as a replicate. For sorted subsets, each replicate PCR was loaded with roughly 0.2 ug genomic DNA, equivalent to about 30,000 T cell genomes. Purified libraries were quantified with a Qubit 3.0 fluorometer, sized on a Bioanalyzer 2100, and re-quantified with the KAPA Library Quantification kit. Every immunoSEQ 96-well plate was sequenced on a separate single-read 150-cycle Illumina NextSeq 550 flow cell. Per the source publication's procedure: Because the immunoSEQ output held only junctional sequences and lacked quality scores, the filtering could not match the filtering applied to full-length reads. To assign V/J genes and CDR3, sequences were annotated using PyIR, a Python wrapper for IgBLAST v1.9, with IMGT germline references. Any read was removed if the V/J assignment was weak (E-value above 1e-6), the CDR3 was missing, or the read contained stop codons, out-of-frame junctions, or ambiguous translated residues. V3J clonotypes were defined as sequences sharing an identical inferred V gene, J gene, and CDR3 amino acid sequence. Percentage overlap between repertoires was computed as shared unique clonotypes divided by the size of the smaller repertoire. Repertoire richness was assessed with RTK rarefaction, the Chao1 estimator, and Recon v2.1 estimates of unobserved clonotypes. OLGA was used to compute generation probabilities for all TCRbeta clonotypes that the gDNA method yielded from four donors. This is the immuneACCESS table as TCRdb keeps it, with only in-frame sequences that have V and J called. A part of the clones is gone; compared with another copy, unresolved V genes explain less than half, and the rest is unexplained. V, J and clone size were drawn from that table, and D and trimming were deduced from the DNA. For this sample there are some 2.1 million clones; around 95% appear just once. The ten largest clones add up to 0.1% to 0.15% of the sample.

The sequencing input was naive CD4+ T cells sorted from blood. What the cell subset or site label conveys for this sample: CD45RA+ positively selected. The rearranged segments are TRBV5-1 and TRBJ1-3, with no confident D gene call. This sequence was found in a man aged 18-30 years in good health. The CDR3 is CASSLDPGAGNTIYF. The sequence in DNA is TGCGCCAGCAGCTTGGATCCGGGAGCAGGAAACACCATATATTTT.